These 27 T cell receptor beta chains were all obtained from the same sample, sequenced in a study of T cells in women clearing cervical HPV infection (dated by TCRdb to 2016 to 2018). The library relied on the immunoSEQ multiplex PCR assay. As stored in TCRdb, this immuneACCESS dataset retains in-frame rearrangements with V and J assigned. A fraction of the clones does not appear; measured against another copy, unresolved V genes explain less than half of the discrepancy, and the remainder lacks a known reason. For this sample, the table gives some 30,000 clones. 7.5% to 10% of the sample lies in the top ten. The sequenced material came from blood buffy coat. These receptors were collected from a woman aged 18-70 years with a cervical HPV16 infection that either progressed to CIN3+ or cleared (not recorded which).

Concerning this clone: The CDR3 end falls 3 residues outside the read, so it is completed with the germline J gene. The rearrangement links TRBV7-3 to TRBJ2-3; D remains unclear. Trimming shortened V by 5 bases and J by 0 bases, and 9 bases separated the two germline ends. In germline, CDR1 is SGHTA, CDR2 FQGTGA. This CDR3 comprises 14 residues. CDR3 sequence: CASSRSVSTDTQYF. The covered CDR3 bases are TGTGCCAGCAGCCGGAGCGTTAGCACAGATACG.

On this clone itself: Read coverage stops 3 residues before the CDR3 terminus; the germline J gene supplies the remainder. This chain connects TRBV2 to TRBJ1-1; D unclear. CDR3 length equals 13 residues. Germline V gene sequence: CDR1 SNHLY, CDR2 FYNNEI. The CDR3 region is CASKIALYNEAFF. Partial CDR3 DNA: TGTGCCAGCAAGATAGCACTTTACAATGAG.

For this clone: The read is 3 residues too short to cover the CDR3 end, so that end is filled in from the germline J gene. The chain has TRBV5-6 and TRBJ2-5, with no clear D. V lost 6 bases, J lost 3 bases, and 12 bases lay in between. The CDR3 length is 13 residues. Germline V gene lookup returns CDR1 SGHDT and CDR2 YYEEEE. The CDR3 DNA, read in part, is TGTGCCAGCAAGAACATACGGGAAGAGACC. It encodes CASKNIREET. The full CDR3 sequence reads CASKNIREETQYF.

In regard to this clone: The observed sequence ends 3 residues before the CDR3 terminus, with the missing tail filled in from the germline J gene. The chain links TRBV20-1 to TRBJ2-1; D gene ambiguous. The length of the CDR3 is 13 residues. Between the trimmed V and J ends, which lost 0 bases and 2 bases, there was a span of 5 bases. In germline, CDR1 is DFQATT, CDR2 SNEGSKA (reference sequence). CDR3 amino acids: CSARDRTYNEQFF. The covered CDR3 bases are TGCAGTGCTAGAGATCGTACCTACAATGAG.

For this clone: The read terminates 3 residues ahead of where the CDR3 ends, so the germline J gene completes it. The gene calls are TRBV2 and TRBJ2-2; 11 nucleotides match TRBD2. Losses at the gene ends were 2 bases for V and 5 bases for J; bases not matched to a gene: 4. The CDR3 is 16 residues long. Germline assignment: CDR1 SNHLY and CDR2 FYNNEI. This chain's CDR3 is CASSETSGGRTGELFF. The part of the CDR3 DNA that was read is TGTGCCAGCAGTGAAACTAGCGGGGGAAGAACCGGGGAG.

As to this clone: The sequenced fragment ends 3 residues before the CDR3 boundary, so the rest is inferred from the germline J gene. The chain uses TRBV5-1 and TRBJ2-1; TRBD2 matches 8 bases. This CDR3 contains 16 residues. Germline CDR1 is SGHRS and CDR2 is YFSETQ. V dropped 3 bases and J dropped 4; count of bases not matched to a gene: 9. This CDR3 is CASSSTGGGSYNEQFF. Incomplete CDR3 DNA: TGCGCCAGCAGCTCCACCGGCGGGGGGAGTTACAATGAG. Full variable domain (outside the CDR3, taken from reference TRBV5-1 and TRBJ2-1): KAGVTQTPRYLIKTRGQQVTLSCSPISGHRSVSWYQQTPGQGLQFLFEYFSETQRNKGNFPGRFSGRQFSNSRSEMNVSTLELGDSALYLCASSSTGGGSYNEQFFGPGTRLTVL.

As to this clone: Read data end 3 residues before the CDR3 end; the end is taken from the germline J gene. This chain links TRBV6-4 with TRBJ1-6; no clear D. Trimming stripped 5 bases from V and 7 bases from J, with 12 bases between. The V gene's germline CDR1 is MRHNA and CDR2 SNTAGT. This CDR3 is built from 14 residues. This CDR3 reads CASSRSPGNSPLHF. The covered CDR3 bases are TGTGCCAGCAGTCGGTCGCCCGGGAATTCACCC.

Turning to this clone: The read gets to within 3 residues of the CDR3 end, and the germline J gene fills in the rest. In the same sample, other DNA sequences code for this CDR3. The rearrangement links TRBV5-1 to TRBJ1-3, with a possible D match to TRBD1 (6 bases). V was pared by 4 bases and J by 9 bases, with 14 bases between. In germline, CDR1 is SGHRS, CDR2 YFSETQ. The CDR3 runs 13 residues. The CDR3 here is CASSEITGTTIYF. The covered CDR3 bases are TGCGCCAGCAGCGAGATCACAGGGACCACC.

As for this clone: Read coverage stops 3 residues before the CDR3 terminus; the germline J gene supplies the remainder. V gene TRBV19 combines with J gene TRBJ1-2; TRBD1 might be the D (5 bases). There are 14 residues in the CDR3. Germline V gene data show CDR1 as LNHDA and CDR2 as SQIVND (reference sequence). This CDR3 is CASSLMGLTDTYTF. The DNA read from the CDR3 is TGTGCCAGTAGTCTTATGGGACTTACAGATACC.

This CDR3 is CASSLRTGGYTF. The sequenced CDR3 bases are TGCGCCAGCAGTCTGAGGACAGGTGGC. The rearrangement uses TRBV5-1 and TRBJ1-2, with 7 positions matching TRBD1. The sequence runs out 3 residues before the end of the CDR3; the remainder is reconstructed from the germline J gene. Germline V CDR1 and CDR2: SGHRS, YFSETQ. V was pared by 5 bases and J by 7 bases, with 5 bases of the junction left unmatched. The CDR3 length is 12 residues.

The CDR3 sequence is CSATRTGGGITGELFF. The part of the CDR3 DNA that was read is TGCAGTGCTACCAGGACGGGGGGGGGCATCACCGGGGAG. This sequence joins TRBV20-1 and TRBJ2-2; 8 bases map to TRBD2. The CDR3 end lies 3 residues beyond the end of the read and is filled in from the germline J gene. Trimming at V came to 4 bases and at J to 4 bases, leaving 11 bases not matched to a gene. This CDR3 is built from 16 residues. Germline-derived CDR1 and CDR2 are DFQATT and SNEGSKA (reference sequence).

Regarding this clone: From the germline J gene comes the end of the CDR3, since the read stops 3 residues before it. V gene TRBV5-5 combines with J gene TRBJ1-1; TRBD1 might be the D (5 bases). Per germline, CDR1 SGHKS and CDR2 YYEKEE (reference sequence). V was clipped by 4 bases and J by 3 bases, with 10 bases between them. The CDR3 spans 13 residues. CDR3 amino acids: CASSHQGDTEAFF. CDR3 DNA (partial): TGTGCCAGCAGCCACCAGGGAGACACTGAA.

Note on this clone: The missing CDR3 end, 3 residues past where the read stops, is filled in from the germline J gene. The chain employs TRBV7-9 and TRBJ2-3, with TRBD1 identical over 9 bases. Losses at the gene ends were 4 bases for V and 4 bases for J; bases not matched to a gene: 6. Per germline, CDR1 SEHNR and CDR2 FQNEAQ (reference sequence). The CDR3 sequence is 15 residues long. The CDR3 here is CASSWGQGGSDTQYF. The CDR3 bases that were read are TGTGCCAGCAGCTGGGGACAGGGTGGATCAGATACG. Based on the CDR3 plus reference TRBV7-9 and TRBJ2-3, the full variable domain is DTGVSQNPRHKITKRGQNVTFRCDPISEHNRLYWYRQTLGQGPEFLTYFQNEAQLEKSRLLSDRFSAERPKGSFSTLEIQRTEQGDSAMYLCASSWGQGGSDTQYFGPGTRLTVL.

Concerning this clone: Read data end 3 residues before the CDR3 end; the end is taken from the germline J gene. This chain uses TRBV7-8 with TRBJ2-1; D may be TRBD1 (6 bases). Trimming removed 4 bases from V and 3 bases from J, with 10 bases in between. CDR3 size: 14 residues. In germline, CDR1 is SGHVS, CDR2 FQNEAQ. The CDR3: CASSYRDNYNEQFF. Partial CDR3 DNA: TGTGCCAGCAGCTACCGGGACAACTACAATGAG. Full variable domain (rest looked up from reference TRBV7-8 and TRBJ2-1): GAGVSQSPRYKVAKRGQDVALRCDPISGHVSLFWYQQALGQGPEFLTYFQNEAQLDKSGLPSDRFFAERPEGSVSTLKIQRTQQEDSAVYLCASSYRDNYNEQFFGPGTRLTVL.

On this clone itself: The read stops 3 residues short of the end of the CDR3; the missing end is completed from the germline J gene. The chain carries TRBV5-1 and TRBJ1-1, with D unresolved. The germline gives CDR1 SGHRS, CDR2 YFSETQ. CDR3 length: 16 residues. V was shortened by 0 bases and J by 2 bases, with 14 bases between the two germline ends. CDR3 amino acids: CASSLEAGFQNTEAFF. The sequenced part of the CDR3 DNA is TGCGCCAGCAGCTTGGAGGCGGGTTTCCAAAACACTGAA.

In the case of this clone: The CDR3 end falls 3 residues outside the read, so it is completed with the germline J gene. This sequence joins TRBV5-4 and TRBJ2-2, with TRBD2 identical over 9 bases. CDR1 is SGHNT and CDR2 is YYREEE in the germline V gene (reference sequence). The CDR3 totals 14 residues. Losses at the gene ends were 6 bases for V and 3 bases for J; bases not matched to a gene: 3. The covered CDR3 bases are TGTGCCAGCACCGCGGGGGGGGACACCGGGGAG. Its translation is CASTAGGDTGE. The CDR3 in full is CASTAGGDTGELFF.

A word on this clone: Read coverage stops 3 residues before the CDR3 terminus; the germline J gene supplies the remainder. V is TRBV19 and J is TRBJ1-2; D possibly corresponds to TRBD1 (6 bases). Germline-derived CDR1 and CDR2 are LNHDA and SQIVND (reference sequence). The CDR3 contains 15 residues. CDR3 amino acids: CASSATGLESYDYTF. The sequenced part of the CDR3 DNA is TGTGCCAGTAGTGCGACAGGTCTAGAGTCCTACGAC.

Concerning this clone itself: The read stops 3 residues short of the end of the CDR3; the missing end is completed from the germline J gene. The chain recombines TRBV7-6 with TRBJ2-2; weak D call: TRBD1 (5 bases). This CDR3 region has 15 residues. The germline V gene has CDR1 SGHVS and CDR2 FNYEAQ. The CDR3 loop is CASSLGGRATEKLFF. Incomplete CDR3 DNA: TGTGCCAGCAGCTTAGGGGGCAGGGCAACTGAAAAG.

Notes on this clone: The read is 3 residues too short to cover the CDR3 end, so that end is filled in from the germline J gene. This chain joins TRBV30 and TRBJ2-5; D is ambiguous. The ends were cut back, 2 bases at V and 1 base at J, with 8 bases in the middle. The germline gives CDR1 GTSNPN, CDR2 SVGIG (reference sequence). The CDR3 runs 13 residues. The CDR3 spells CAWSIPGQETQYF. CDR3 bases read: TGTGCCTGGAGTATCCCAGGCCAAGAGACC.

Regarding this clone: The read is 3 residues too short to cover the CDR3 end, so that end is filled in from the germline J gene. This chain uses TRBV2 with TRBJ1-1, with TRBD1 matching over 7 bases. This CDR3 spans 14 amino acids. Germline V gene data show CDR1 as SNHLY and CDR2 as FYNNEI. With V trimmed by 7 bases and J by 3 bases, 8 bases remained unmatched. The DNA read from the CDR3 is TGTGCCAGCAATCTAGGACAGGTCTACACTGAA. Translating gives CASNLGQVYTE. The entire CDR3 reads CASNLGQVYTEAFF.

A remark on this clone: The read ends 3 residues shy of where the CDR3 ends; the end is completed using the germline J gene. This chain links TRBV10-3 with TRBJ1-1; tentative D call: TRBD1 (5 bases). Per the germline V gene, CDR1 is ENHRY and CDR2 is SYGVKD. CDR3 length: 18 residues. V lost 0 bases and J 0 bases, leaving 17 bases between the germline ends. The CDR3 region is CAISESITGKGMNTEAFF. Partial CDR3 DNA: TGTGCCATCAGTGAGTCGATTACGGGAAAGGGGATGAACACTGAA.

Comments on this clone: The read ends 3 residues shy of where the CDR3 ends; the end is completed using the germline J gene. The V and J genes are TRBV4-2 and TRBJ2-4; 8 bases are a match to TRBD2. This CDR3 region has 16 residues. Looked up from germline, CDR1 is LGHNA and CDR2 is YNFKEQ. The junction had 7 bases not matched to a gene; V was cut back by 0 bases and J by 6 bases. The DNA read from the CDR3 is TGTGCCAGCAGCCAAGAGGCCGGGGGGGGGATAAACATT. It translates to CASSQEAGGGINI. The full CDR3 protein is CASSQEAGGGINIQYF.

Concerning this clone: The read ends 3 residues shy of where the CDR3 ends; the end is completed using the germline J gene. This chain links TRBV5-6 with TRBJ1-1; 7 bases agree with TRBD1. J gave up 0 bases and V 6 bases, and 8 bases lay outside the gene matches. Germline lookup yields CDR1 SGHDT and CDR2 YYEEEE. This CDR3 region has 15 residues. CDR3 DNA (partial): TGTGCCAGCATTAAAAGGGGGCTAATGAACACTGAA. Residues: CASIKRGLMNTE. The complete CDR3 sequence is CASIKRGLMNTEAFF.

Comments on this clone: From the germline J gene comes the end of the CDR3, since the read stops 3 residues before it. The chain combines TRBV7-8 with TRBJ1-2; 10 bases are shared with TRBD1. The CDR3 runs to 17 residues. The J segment lost 7 bases and the V segment lost 3 bases, leaving 14 bases of the junction unmatched. Germline V gene lookup returns CDR1 SGHVS and CDR2 FQNEAQ. The part of the CDR3 DNA that was read is TGTGCCAGCAGCTTGCGACGACCCGGGACAGGGGATCCTGGC. It specifies CASSLRRPGTGDPG. The complete CDR3 reads CASSLRRPGTGDPGYTF. Variable domain in full (rest from reference TRBV7-8 and TRBJ1-2): GAGVSQSPRYKVAKRGQDVALRCDPISGHVSLFWYQQALGQGPEFLTYFQNEAQLDKSGLPSDRFFAERPEGSVSTLKIQRTQQEDSAVYLCASSLRRPGTGDPGYTFGSGTRLTVV.

Remarks on this clone: The observed sequence ends 3 residues before the CDR3 terminus, with the missing tail filled in from the germline J gene. The rearrangement joins TRBV7-9 to TRBJ2-7, with a tentative D call TRBD2 (6 bases). V gave up 8 bases and J gave up 6 bases, with 23 bases separating them. The CDR3 has 15 amino acids. Germline assignment: CDR1 SEHNR and CDR2 FQNEAQ (reference sequence). The DNA read from the CDR3 is TGTGCCAGCCCTCCTGGGACTTTCCCCGGGGTCGAG. Translated: CASPPGTFPGVE. The CDR3 in its entirety is CASPPGTFPGVEQYF.

A remark on this clone: The CDR3 end falls 3 residues outside the read, so it is completed with the germline J gene. The chain couples TRBV2 to TRBJ1-6, with 7 positions matching TRBD1. The CDR3 runs 14 residues. Losses at the gene ends were 6 bases for V and 7 bases for J; bases not matched to a gene: 6. CDR1 is SNHLY and CDR2 is FYNNEI in the germline V gene. Here the CDR3 reads CASSPTGRNSPLHF. Incomplete CDR3 DNA: TGTGCCAGCAGCCCGACAGGGCGGAATTCACCC.

Note on this clone: The read halts 3 residues ahead of the CDR3 end, with the missing end drawn from the germline J gene. This sequence joins TRBV5-1 and TRBJ1-2; D call uncertain. V dropped 0 bases and J dropped 6 bases, with 12 bases sitting between them. The germline V gene has CDR1 SGHRS and CDR2 YFSETQ. The CDR3 spans 14 residues. Partial CDR3 DNA: TGCGCCAGCAGCTTGGCCGGTGAAGTGCATGGC. This gives the protein CASSLAGEVHG. The full CDR3 protein reads CASSLAGEVHGYTF.